This T cell receptor beta chain was sequenced during a study of shared clonotypes between healthy human individuals. V lost 1 base and J lost 6, with 2 bases in between. The CDR3 totals 11 residues. The method was immunoSEQ multiplex PCR; TCRdb's version includes in-frame clones alone and lacks a portion of them. The top ten clones hold around 0.13% of a sample with more than 2 million clones, about 94% of them seen once. The sequencing input was naive CD4+ T cells sorted from blood. Subset reported: CD45RA+ positively selected. The receptor was derived from a man aged 18 to 35 in good health. This chain joins TRBV5-3 and TRBJ1-3, with D unclear. TRBV5-3 is an open reading frame, and its role is uncertain. The CDR3 loop reads CARSLTNTIYF. The CDR3 nucleotides read TGTGCCAGAAGCTTGACAAACACCATATATTTT.